A single sample gave rise to the 12 T cell receptor beta chains below, sequenced in a study of blood T cell repertoires in COVID-19. Clones were sequenced by immunoSEQ multiplex PCR, and TCRdb holds only the in-frame ones, with some missing. The sample contains some 250,000 clones, 60% to 75% of which appear only once. The sequenced sample was peripheral blood. The receptors come from a woman older than 75 with acute or convalescent COVID-19.

This clone was observed a handful of times. The J gene is TRBJ1-4, the V gene TRBV6-1; D ambiguous. The CDR3 contains 15 residues. The V end lost 2 bases, the J end lost 3 bases, and 10 bases lay between the germline ends. Germline assignment: CDR1 MNHNS and CDR2 SASEGT. The CDR3 sequence is CASSERGIANEKLFF. DNA of the CDR3: TGTGCCAGCAGTGAACGGGGAATCGCTAATGAAAAACTGTTTTTT.

The V gene is TRBV21-1, the J gene TRBJ2-7; TRBD2 is the table's D call, not checked against the DNA. TRBV21-1 is a recognized pseudogene. The CDR3 loop spans 15 amino acids. The CDR3 reads CASSIPFKATYEQYF. In DNA, the CDR3 is TGTGCCAGCAGCATCCCGTTTAAAGCTACCTACGAGCAGTACTTC.

The rearrangement uses TRBV9 and TRBJ2-5, with 7 bases lining up with TRBD1. Trimming took 0 bases from V and 5 from J; bases not matched to a gene: 4. The CDR3 loop spans 14 amino acids. The germline V gene encodes CDR1 SGDLS and CDR2 YYNGEE. CDR3 protein: CASSVGGGRETQYF. CDR3 nucleotide sequence: TGTGCCAGCAGCGTAGGAGGGGGCCGGGAGACCCAGTACTTC.

J is TRBJ1-1 and V is TRBV18; no firm D call. CDR3 length: 15 residues. Germline-derived CDR1 and CDR2 are KGHSH and LQKENI. V was clipped by 3 bases and J by 0 bases, with 11 bases between them. In nucleotides, the CDR3 is TGTGCCAGCTCACCGTTTGCGGAGATGAACACTGAAGCTTTCTTT. It codes for CASSPFAEMNTEAFF.

This chain joins TRBV30 and TRBJ2-7; maybe TRBD1 (5 bases). The CDR3 runs 14 residues. Trimming cost V 2 bases and J 0 bases, with 11 bases left between them. Germline V lookup: CDR1 GTSNPN, CDR2 SVGIG (reference sequence). The CDR3 loop reads CAWSPRRGSYEQYF. The CDR3 bases are TGTGCCTGGAGTCCACGAAGGGGCTCCTACGAGCAGTACTTC.

V usage is TRBV2 and J usage is TRBJ2-2; TRBD1 matches at 9 bases. Germline V gives CDR1 SNHLY, CDR2 FYNNEI. This CDR3 is 16 amino acids long. The junction had 9 bases not matched to a gene; V was cut back by 5 bases and J by 5 bases. CDR3 coding DNA: TGTGCCAGCAGTCGCACAGGGACAGGGAGGACCGGGGAGCTGTTTTTT. This sequence encodes CASSRTGTGRTGELFF.

The sample holds one count of this clone. This chain links TRBV7-3 with TRBJ1-1; D is ambiguous. CDR1 is SGHTA, CDR2 FQGTGA, per germline. Trimming stripped 4 bases from V and 0 bases from J, with 15 bases between. This CDR3 comprises 16 residues. The CDR3 sequence: CASSSKSGRLNTEAFF. The DNA for the CDR3 is TGTGCCAGCAGCTCTAAGAGCGGCAGACTGAACACTGAAGCTTTCTTT.

This chain joins TRBV12-5 and TRBJ2-7; D is uncertain. Per the germline V gene, CDR1 is LGHNT and CDR2 is FRNRAP. The length of the CDR3 is 15 residues. V shed 0 bases and J shed 3 bases, with 12 bases lying between them. The CDR3 here is CASGLVRGANYEQYF. As DNA, the CDR3 is TGTGCTAGTGGTTTGGTAAGAGGAGCTAACTACGAGCAGTACTTC.

This clone was found a few times. The V call is TRBV18, the J call TRBJ1-2; 7 bases are a match to TRBD1. The CDR3 is 16 amino acids. Looked up from germline, CDR1 is KGHSH and CDR2 is LQKENI. Trimming took 3 bases from V and 0 from J; bases not matched to a gene: 7. CDR3 nucleotide sequence: TGTGCCAGCTCACCTAACCGGGACAGAACTAACTATGGCTACACCTTC. The encoded protein is CASSPNRDRTNYGYTF.

This clone was seen repeatedly, ten times or more. The CDR3, as DNA: TGTGCCAGCTCACCAAAGGGACAACAAGAGACCCAGTACTTC. This gives the protein CASSPKGQQETQYF. The chain carries TRBV18 and TRBJ2-5; a weak D match, TRBD1 (6 bases). The germline CDR1 and CDR2 sequences are KGHSH and LQKENI. Trimming left V 2 bases short and J 2 bases short, with 9 bases between. CDR3 length: 14 amino acids.

This clone was seen a single time. The rearrangement uses TRBV11-2 and TRBJ1-4, with D perhaps matching TRBD1 (6 bases). Germline V gene sequence: CDR1 SGHAT, CDR2 FQNNGV. The CDR3 extends over 17 amino acids. Trimming stripped 5 bases from V and 4 bases from J, with 20 bases between. Here the CDR3 DNA reads TGTGCCAGCAGCCCGAGGGGGGGGCCACGTTTTAATGAAAAACTGTTTTTT. Its translation: CASSPRGGPRFNEKLFF.

The chain joins TRBV6-5 to TRBJ1-4, with 8 bases matching TRBD1. The V and J ends lost 6 bases and 7 bases, in that order; junction bases with no gene match: 10. Germline V gives CDR1 MNHEY, CDR2 SVGAGI. The CDR3 is 15 amino acids. The CDR3 spells CASRGTGFESEKLFF. CDR3 DNA: TGTGCCAGCAGAGGGACAGGCTTTGAATCTGAAAAACTGTTTTTT.